Sequencing of this TCR beta chain was carried out in a study of OX40 agonist ivuxolimab in advanced cancers. Study summary: Every 2 weeks, ivuxolimab was infused into the patients intravenously at between 0.01 and 10 mg/kg.

Overall study findings and caveats: In general, CD8+ T cells held more expanded clones than CD4+ did, on average. In the 0.1 to 3.0 mg/kg range, CD4+ and CD8+ blood T cells had expanded clonally by week 6.

Baseline, cycle 4 day 1, and cycle 7 day 1 were the blood sampling points. Only in-frame clones appear in the TCRdb table, and some are missing; sequencing was by immunoSEQ multiplex PCR. The data contain roughly 82,000 clones, 89% of them seen just once; the ten biggest clones take up more than 8.5%. As concerns this clone: Its antigen is as yet unknown.

The CDR3 is 13 amino acids. V dropped 7 bases and J dropped 8 bases, with 17 bases sitting between them. Looked up from germline, CDR1 is MNHNS and CDR2 is SASEGT. V is TRBV6-1 and J is TRBJ1-1; TRBD1 is a possible D gene (5 bases). The sequencing used CD4+ or CD8+ T cells sorted from blood, collected in a trial of the OX40 agonist ivuxolimab. The sequence was obtained from an adult with an advanced solid tumor such as melanoma, head and neck, liver or kidney cancer. The CDR3 nucleotides are TGTGCCAGCACCCAGTCCCGGGGCTTAGAAGCTTTCTTT. Its translation is CASTQSRGLEAFF.